The entry below describes one T cell receptor (beta chain). The data originate from a study of cytomegalovirus exposure and HLA in healthy donors. Primers included in the PCR were 60 Vbeta and 13 Jbeta primers. TCRdb's table, derived via immunoSEQ multiplex PCR, lists solely in-frame clones and lacks some. This sample has 100,000 to 150,000 clones, with 60% to 80% found just once. Trimming took 5 bases from V and 2 from J; bases not matched to a gene: 3. Per germline, CDR1 MDHEN and CDR2 SYDVKM. This CDR3 spans 14 amino acids. The gene calls are TRBV28 and TRBJ2-7; 10 nucleotides line up with TRBD2. The source of this sequence is a female donor in good health and CMV-seronegative. Sequenced material: PBMCs. CDR3 nucleotides: TGTGCCAGCAGTGCTAGCGGGAGCACCTACGAGCAGTACTTC. Translating it yields CASSASGSTYEQYF.